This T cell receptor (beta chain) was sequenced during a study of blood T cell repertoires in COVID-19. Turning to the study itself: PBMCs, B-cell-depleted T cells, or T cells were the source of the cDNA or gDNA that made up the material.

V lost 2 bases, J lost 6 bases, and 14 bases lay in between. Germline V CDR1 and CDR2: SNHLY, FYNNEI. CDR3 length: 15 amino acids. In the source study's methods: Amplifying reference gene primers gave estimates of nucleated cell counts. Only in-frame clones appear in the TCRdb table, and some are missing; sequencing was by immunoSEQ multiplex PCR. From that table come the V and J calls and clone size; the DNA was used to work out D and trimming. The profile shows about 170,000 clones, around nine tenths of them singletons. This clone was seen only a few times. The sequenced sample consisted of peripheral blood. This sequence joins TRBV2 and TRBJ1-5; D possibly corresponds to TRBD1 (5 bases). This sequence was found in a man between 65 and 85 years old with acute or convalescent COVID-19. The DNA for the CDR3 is TGTGCCAGCAGTGAAAGGGGCCGGTTAAGTCAGCCCCAGCATTTT. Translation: CASSERGRLSQPQHF.